Presented here are 32 T cell receptor beta chains from one specimen sequenced in a study of shared T cell receptors in the human thymus. Some clones are missing from TCRdb's copy, which holds only in-frame ones; the method was immunoSEQ multiplex PCR. The sample has approximately 490,000 clones; 75% to 80% are singletons. This sample was also put to use in a study of human thymus T cells.

The sample comprised thymocytes. These receptors all come from a boy under three years old with a congenital heart defect.

V gene TRBV28 combines with J gene TRBJ2-7; 9 bases map to TRBD1. This CDR3 contains 16 residues. Trimming cost V 4 bases and J 3 bases; bases outside gene matches: 10. Per the germline V gene, CDR1 is MDHEN and CDR2 is SYDVKM. Written as DNA, the CDR3 is TGTGCCAGCAGTTCCATCCTCCGGGACAGGGTCTACGAGCAGTACTTC. It yields the protein CASSSILRDRVYEQYF.

The chain carries TRBV5-1 and TRBJ2-7; 10 bases map to TRBD2. The CDR3 contains 18 residues. V lost 4 bases, J lost 5 bases, and 18 bases stayed unmatched. Germline V gene sequence: CDR1 SGHRS, CDR2 YFSETQ. In nucleotides, the CDR3 is TGCGCCAGCAGCCCGTACTTTTATAGGACTAGCGGAGGGGACGAGCAGTACTTC. Amino acid sequence: CASSPYFYRTSGGDEQYF.

The V and J genes are TRBV10-2 and TRBJ2-3; no reliable D call. Trimming shortened V by 8 bases and J by 6 bases, and 9 bases separated the two germline ends. From germline, CDR1 is WSHSY and CDR2 SAAADI. The CDR3 is 11 residues long. CDR3: CASGAHDTQYF. As DNA, the CDR3 is TGCGCCAGCGGTGCACATGATACGCAGTATTTT.

The chain combines TRBV9 with TRBJ2-7, with 13 bases matching TRBD2. The length of the CDR3 is 19 residues. Germline trimming cut 4 bases from V and 3 bases from J; bases unmatched to any gene: 16. The germline V gene has CDR1 SGDLS and CDR2 YYNGEE. CDR3 protein: CASSPHNLRLAGGDYEQYF. The CDR3 nucleotides are TGTGCCAGCAGCCCTCACAATTTGAGACTAGCGGGAGGCGACTACGAGCAGTACTTC.

This clone came up once. This chain uses TRBV7-8 with TRBJ2-7; 9 nucleotides line up with TRBD2. The CDR3 consists of 16 residues. The germline CDR1 and CDR2 sequences are SGHVS and FQNEAQ. Trimming at V came to 5 bases and at J to 2 bases, leaving 10 bases not matched to a gene. The chain's CDR3 is CASSLVAGDLTYEQYF. CDR3 DNA sequence: TGTGCCAGCAGCCTCGTAGCGGGAGACTTGACCTACGAGCAGTACTTC.

The V gene is TRBV19, the J gene TRBJ2-2; a possible D gene is TRBD2 (5 bases). This CDR3 is built from 15 residues. V was cut by 6 bases and J by 5 bases, with 16 bases left in between. Germline V lookup: CDR1 LNHDA, CDR2 SQIVND (reference sequence). This CDR3 is CASRNEGVRTGELFF. The CDR3 nucleotides are TGTGCCAGTAGGAACGAGGGAGTTCGAACCGGGGAGCTGTTTTTT.

The chain couples TRBV2 to TRBJ2-5; tentative D call: TRBD2 (5 bases). Germline-derived CDR1 and CDR2 are SNHLY and FYNNEI. Trimming took 6 bases from V and 5 from J, leaving 13 bases between them. The length of the CDR3 is 13 residues. The CDR3 sequence is CASRQERGETQYF. The DNA of the CDR3 is TGTGCCAGCAGGCAGGAGAGAGGGGAGACCCAGTACTTC.

This chain joins TRBV15 and TRBJ1-5, with 8 bases aligning to TRBD1. CDR1 LNHNV and CDR2 YYDKDF come from the germline V gene (reference sequence). With V trimmed by 10 bases and J by 1 base, 9 bases remained unmatched. CDR3 size: 15 residues. This CDR3 is CAIRPGGGSNQPQHF. The CDR3 DNA sequence: TGTGCCATCCGCCCAGGGGGCGGAAGCAATCAGCCCCAGCATTTT.

This clone was detected only once. The V call is TRBV29-1, the J call TRBJ2-1; 9 nucleotides match TRBD2. This CDR3 is built from 15 residues. Germline-derived CDR1 and CDR2 are SQVTM and ANQGSEA. Trimming at V came to 7 bases and at J to 1 base, leaving 8 bases not matched to a gene. CDR3: CSDTSTSGSYNEQFF. Here the CDR3 DNA reads TGCAGCGACACCTCGACTAGCGGATCCTACAATGAGCAGTTCTTC.

The chain combines TRBV11-1 with TRBJ1-4; no definite D call. The CDR3 has 16 amino acids. V lost 5 bases to trimming and J lost 8 bases, with 21 bases between them. Germline CDR1 reads SGHAT; CDR2 reads FQDESV (reference sequence). The CDR3 region has the DNA TGTGCCAGCAGCCCCCTTCGGACCGCCAGGAGGGAAAAACTGTTTTTT. This sequence encodes CASSPLRTARREKLFF.

The rearrangement links TRBV28 to TRBJ2-7, with a possible D match to TRBD1 (6 bases). Germline loops: CDR1 MDHEN, CDR2 SYDVKM. Trimming pared 5 bases from V and 3 bases from J, leaving 11 bases between. CDR3 length equals 13 residues. CDR3 protein: CASSTLDSYEQYF. The CDR3 DNA is TGTGCCAGCAGTACCCTGGACAGCTACGAGCAGTACTTC.

The chain is built from TRBV6-1 and TRBJ2-1; 8 bases line up with TRBD2. The CDR3 runs 16 residues. Germline CDR1 and CDR2: MNHNS and SASEGT. V was clipped by 4 bases and J by 2 bases; unmatched bases: 7. The DNA for the CDR3 is TGTGCCAGCAGTGGCTGGCAGGGACTAGCCTACAATGAGCAGTTCTTC. Translating it yields CASSGWQGLAYNEQFF.

The rearrangement joins TRBV5-1 to TRBJ2-1; a possible D gene is TRBD2 (6 bases). The CDR3 extends over 16 amino acids. Trimming pared 5 bases from V and 7 bases from J, leaving 22 bases between. The germline CDR1 and CDR2 sequences are SGHRS and YFSETQ. The CDR3 sequence: CASSFGSPSNWNEQFF. The CDR3 region has the DNA TGCGCCAGCAGTTTCGGGAGTCCCTCTAATTGGAATGAGCAGTTCTTC.

The count of this clone is one. The chain has TRBV20-1 and TRBJ2-7, with 7 bases lining up with TRBD1. The J segment lost 6 bases and the V segment lost 6 bases, leaving 5 bases of the junction unmatched. The germline V gene encodes CDR1 DFQATT and CDR2 SNEGSKA (reference sequence). CDR3 length: 11 residues. CDR3 residues: CSARQGSEQYF. The CDR3 DNA reads TGCAGTGCGAGACAGGGCAGCGAGCAGTACTTC.

Only a few counts were recorded for this clone. The identical CDR3 is also encoded by other nucleotide sequences in the sample. The CDR3 protein is CASSRGEQYF. The CDR3 DNA is TGTGCCAGCAGCCGGGGCGAGCAGTACTTC. This sequence joins TRBV2 and TRBJ2-7; the D gene is possibly TRBD2 (5 bases). CDR1 and CDR2 from the germline V gene are SNHLY and FYNNEI. CDR3 length: 10 amino acids. Trimming took 6 bases from V and 6 from J, leaving 6 bases between them.

As to this clone: Other DNA sequences in the sample encode the same CDR3. The V and J genes are TRBV9 and TRBJ1-1; the D gene is possibly TRBD1 (5 bases). Germline-derived CDR1 and CDR2 are SGDLS and YYNGEE. V was cut by 0 bases and J by 4 bases, with 10 bases left in between. The CDR3 covers 14 residues. CDR3 sequence: CASSVGQGGTEAFF. The CDR3, as DNA: TGTGCCAGCAGCGTAGGGCAGGGAGGCACTGAAGCTTTCTTT.

V is TRBV28 and J is TRBJ2-4, with TRBD2 matching 7 bases. The CDR3 loop spans 17 amino acids. Germline CDR1 MDHEN, CDR2 SYDVKM. After removal of 2 bases from V and 3 bases from J, the junction contained 10 bases not matched to a gene. The CDR3 bases are TGTGCCAGCAGTTTAGGAGGGAGGGTCCACGGCAAAAACATTCAGTACTTC. It yields the protein CASSLGGRVHGKNIQYF.

V gene TRBV6-5 combines with J gene TRBJ2-7; 10 bases line up with TRBD1. CDR3 length equals 13 residues. CDR1 and CDR2 (germline): MNHEY, SVGAGI. V lost 7 bases to trimming and J lost 9 bases; unmatched junction nucleotides: 9. CDR3 bases: TGTGCCAGCAATCCCGGGACAGGGGCATCGCAGTACTTC. Translating it yields CASNPGTGASQYF.

The chain combines TRBV28 with TRBJ1-5, with D maybe TRBD1 (5 bases). CDR1 is MDHEN and CDR2 is SYDVKM in the germline V gene. The CDR3 is 16 residues long. The germline V and J ends were trimmed by 7 bases and 1 base, with 17 bases remaining between them. The CDR3 DNA reads TGTGCCAGCAAGCGGAGGGGCATAGTGAGCAATCAGCCCCAGCATTTT. Translation gives CASKRRGIVSNQPQHF.

The chain links TRBV19 to TRBJ1-3; TRBD1 might be the D (5 bases). The CDR3 extends over 16 amino acids. Germline assignment: CDR1 LNHDA and CDR2 SQIVND (reference sequence). The V end was cut by 3 bases, the J end by 0 bases, with 12 bases between. The CDR3 DNA follows: TGTGCCAGTAGTATCAGGGCCGTCCGCTCTGGAAACACCATATATTTT. Its translation is CASSIRAVRSGNTIYF.

This rearrangement joins TRBV27 to TRBJ2-7; 8 bases match TRBD2. The CDR3 sequence is 15 residues long. The germline V gene has CDR1 MNHEY and CDR2 SMNVEV (reference sequence). V trimming: 5 bases; J trimming: 2 bases; junction bases outside the gene matches: 8. The DNA for the CDR3 is TGTGCCAGCAGTCGACGGGGGGGGGCCCCCTACGAGCAGTACTTC. Its translation is CASSRRGGAPYEQYF.

The chain links TRBV4-2 to TRBJ2-7; 10 nucleotides agree with TRBD2. V lost 0 bases and J lost 2; bases outside the gene matches: 7. The CDR3 is 17 amino acids. Germline CDR1 and CDR2: LGHNA and YNFKEQ. As DNA, the CDR3 is TGTGCCAGCAGCCAAGAAACCGGGACTAGCGCAACCTACGAGCAGTACTTC. As protein: CASSQETGTSATYEQYF.

V gene TRBV7-9 combines with J gene TRBJ2-3, with a possible D match to TRBD1 (6 bases). From germline, CDR1 is SEHNR and CDR2 FQNEAQ (reference sequence). The CDR3 extends over 18 amino acids. Trimming shortened V by 1 base and J by 2 bases, and 19 bases separated the two germline ends. The CDR3 sequence: CASSLGPPGERNTDTQYF. The CDR3 bases are TGTGCCAGCAGCTTAGGCCCCCCAGGGGAACGTAACACAGATACGCAGTATTTT.

The chain couples TRBV4-1 to TRBJ1-4, with 8 bases identical to TRBD1. V was clipped by 0 bases and J by 8 bases; unmatched bases: 14. The CDR3 consists of 18 residues. Germline-derived CDR1 and CDR2 are MGHRA and YSYEKL. Here the CDR3 reads CASSQDLPATGVGEKLFF. Here the CDR3 DNA reads TGCGCCAGCAGCCAAGATCTCCCCGCGACAGGGGTCGGGGAAAAACTGTTTTTT.

This chain connects TRBV18 to TRBJ2-2; TRBD2 aligns across 8 bases. J was trimmed by 6 bases and V by 5 bases; bases with no gene match: 14. This CDR3 is 17 amino acids long. Germline assignment: CDR1 KGHSH and CDR2 LQKENI. The CDR3 protein is CASSTVSRLACPGELFF. The CDR3 DNA sequence: TGTGCCAGCTCAACAGTTTCGAGACTAGCGTGCCCCGGGGAGCTGTTTTTT. The whole variable domain, remainder taken from reference TRBV18 and TRBJ2-2, is NAGVMQNPRHLVRRRGQEARLRCSPMKGHSHVYWYRQLPEEGLKFMVYLQKENIIDESGMPKERFSAEFPKEGPSILRIQQVVRGDSAAYFCASSTVSRLACPGELFFGEGSRLTVL.

The chain combines TRBV27 with TRBJ1-1; D gene uncertain. This CDR3 spans 15 amino acids. Germline V gives CDR1 MNHEY, CDR2 SMNVEV (reference sequence). With 5 bases removed from V and 2 bases from J, the gap between germline ends came to 15 bases. CDR3 amino acids: CASSPETVTNTEAFF. The CDR3 bases are TGTGCCAGCAGTCCCGAGACTGTAACTAACACTGAAGCTTTCTTT.

The CDR3 sequence is CASSFSAGANVLTF. The CDR3 DNA reads TGTGCCAGCAGTTTTAGCGCTGGGGCCAACGTCCTGACTTTC. The rearrangement uses TRBV28 and TRBJ2-6, with TRBD2 as a possible D gene (5 bases). Trimming took off 3 bases at V and 2 bases at J, with 5 bases between the two ends. This CDR3 spans 14 amino acids. Germline lookup yields CDR1 MDHEN and CDR2 SYDVKM.

This chain uses TRBV11-3 with TRBJ2-4, with D tentatively TRBD1 (6 bases). The CDR3 sequence is 16 residues long. V was clipped by 3 bases and J by 1 base, with 13 bases between them. Germline CDR1 is SGHNT and CDR2 is YENEEA. CDR3 coding DNA: TGTGCCAGCAGCTTGGGGGCCTGCGGGGCCAAAAACATTCAGTACTTC. This gives the protein CASSLGACGAKNIQYF.

V usage is TRBV5-1 and J usage is TRBJ2-2; weak D call: TRBD2 (6 bases). Germline assignment: CDR1 SGHRS and CDR2 YFSETQ. V was clipped by 4 bases and J by 6 bases, with 19 bases between them. The CDR3 runs to 16 residues. The CDR3 bases are TGCGCCAGCAGCCCGCCGGGACTCCCGAATCCCGGGGAGCTGTTTTTT. It translates to CASSPPGLPNPGELFF.

This chain uses TRBV5-5 with TRBJ2-7; maybe TRBD1 (6 bases). CDR3 size: 14 residues. Deletions cut 0 bases from V and 0 bases from J, with 7 bases between. Germline CDR1 reads SGHKS; CDR2 reads YYEKEE (reference sequence). The CDR3 coding sequence is TGTGCCAGCAGCTTGGACAGGGCCTCCTACGAGCAGTACTTC. It codes for CASSLDRASYEQYF.

The CDR3 DNA is TGTGCCAGCAGTCTGACAGGGAAGGGGGACAATGAGCAGTTCTTC. Translated, it gives CASSLTGKGDNEQFF. This chain links TRBV27 with TRBJ2-1; the match to TRBD1 covers 7 bases. J gave up 5 bases and V 5 bases, and 9 bases lay outside the gene matches. CDR3 size: 15 residues. The germline CDR1 and CDR2 sequences are MNHEY and SMNVEV (reference sequence).

This sequence joins TRBV20-1 and TRBJ1-2; 8 bases agree with TRBD1. There are 11 residues in the CDR3. Looked up from germline, CDR1 is DFQATT and CDR2 is SNEGSKA (reference sequence). CDR3 region: CSVQGESGYTF. CDR3 nucleotide sequence: TGCAGCGTACAGGGGGAAAGTGGCTACACCTTC.